The clone carrying this T cell receptor (beta chain) was seen many times. Its antigen is unknown. The V gene's germline CDR1 is SGHRS and CDR2 YFSETQ. The CDR3 consists of 13 residues. Trimming cost V 0 bases and J 4 bases, with 6 bases left between them. TCRalpha and TCRbeta libraries used 5'RACE with constant-segment primers and UMIs. TCRdb itself ran the 5' RACE reads through MiXCR, one entry per CDR3 protein. The repertoire holds 450,000 or so distinct CDR3 sequences, 20% seen once, with roughly 8.4% in the top ten. The data belong to a study of T-cell memory formation after mild COVID-19. Study observations and caveats: Cross-reactive memory apparently joined, as some responding clones appeared in pre-infection memory. A second wave expanding day 15 to 37 was CD4+-biased; contracting clones were balanced. Confirmation of SARS-CoV-2 specificity was lacking for second-wave clones peaking day 37.

The chain recombines TRBV5-1 with TRBJ2-3, with D uncertain. Specimen: PBMCs or a T cell subset sorted from them (not recorded which). This clonotype originated in an adult woman who had mild COVID-19 (a few samples of this study predate the infection). Cell type and time point are not known. CDR3 sequence (DNA): TGCGCCAGCAGCTTGGCGCCCTCAGATACGCAGTATTTT. This codes for CASSLAPSDTQYF.